The rows below give T cell receptor beta chains drawn from one sample of a study of control samples from healthy donors and cancer patients. The method was immunoSEQ multiplex PCR; TCRdb's version includes in-frame clones alone and lacks a portion of them. There are under 80,000 clones in the sample; about 94% occur only once, and around 2.8% lies in the top ten. The sample comprised blood. These receptors all come from a young woman in good health. Both conserved end residues are trimmed from each CDR3. Each record gives: CDR3 protein, V gene, J gene.

CDR3aa: ASSPAEGSGNTIY
v_gene: TRBV18
j_gene: TRBJ1-3

CDR3aa: ASSPFGVAGNTIY
v_gene: TRBV4-1
j_gene: TRBJ1-3

CDR3aa: ASSKGFTEAF
v_gene: TRBV10-2
j_gene: TRBJ1-1

CDR3aa: ASSLSGLPLH
v_gene: TRBV7-2
j_gene: TRBJ1-6

CDR3aa: ASSFSGANVLT
v_gene: TRBV5-5
j_gene: TRBJ2-6

CDR3aa: ASSYYLGLANLETQY
v_gene: TRBV7-2
j_gene: TRBJ2-5

CDR3aa: SGSGTASSYEQY
v_gene: TRBV29-1
j_gene: TRBJ2-7

CDR3aa: ASSYHGTSGRDTQY
v_gene: TRBV6-5
j_gene: TRBJ2-3

CDR3aa: SASPRGQASYEQY
v_gene: TRBV20-1
j_gene: TRBJ2-7

CDR3aa: ASALLGGQETQY
v_gene: TRBV14
j_gene: TRBJ2-5

CDR3aa: ASRQGTTNEKLF
v_gene: TRBV6-5
j_gene: TRBJ1-4

CDR3aa: ASSKATGLFNTGELF
v_gene: TRBV5-1
j_gene: TRBJ2-2

CDR3aa: ASSVSPDRGRPEQY
v_gene: TRBV9
j_gene: TRBJ2-7

CDR3aa: ASSRAGDSVAWLAYEQY
v_gene: TRBV4-1
j_gene: TRBJ2-7

CDR3aa: SVENQPQH
v_gene: TRBV29-1
j_gene: TRBJ1-5

CDR3aa: ASSLGGPAAF
v_gene: TRBV5-6
j_gene: TRBJ1-1

CDR3aa: ASSFPALSGNTIY
v_gene: TRBV7-9
j_gene: TRBJ1-3

CDR3aa: ASSLVLNLGETQY
v_gene: TRBV5-1
j_gene: TRBJ2-5

CDR3aa: ASSSLDRHQETQY
v_gene: TRBV7-8
j_gene: TRBJ2-5

CDR3aa: ASSEPGRGWQETQY
v_gene: TRBV6-1
j_gene: TRBJ2-5

CDR3aa: ASSLAGLNTEAF
v_gene: TRBV11-2
j_gene: TRBJ1-1

CDR3aa: ASSTITSGGETQY
v_gene: TRBV7-9
j_gene: TRBJ2-5

CDR3aa: ASSPQGKGGSAGLNTEAF
v_gene: TRBV14
j_gene: TRBJ1-1